This is a list of T cell receptor beta chains from one sample in a study of blood T cell repertoires in COVID-19. Only in-frame clones appear in the TCRdb table, and some are missing; sequencing was by immunoSEQ multiplex PCR. This table holds approximately 70,000 clones, about 91% found once. Sequencing was performed on peripheral blood. These receptor sequences come from a middle-aged man with COVID-19, enrolled during active disease. Each CDR3 is given without its conserved first and last residue. D genes are given only for firm matches.

CDR3: AWSRVDTGELF
V: TRBV30
D: -
length: 11
J: TRBJ2-2

CDR3: ASSPSGGANEQF
V: TRBV5-4
D: TRBD2
length: 12
J: TRBJ2-1

CDR3: ASSQGTGNGYT
V: TRBV3-1/TRBV3-2
D: TRBD1
length: 11
J: TRBJ1-2

CDR3: ASSLDRGRTGELF
V: TRBV5-4
D: TRBD1
length: 13
J: TRBJ2-2

CDR3: ASSLGPLGTEAF
V: TRBV2
D: -
length: 12
J: TRBJ1-1

CDR3: ASSQDATGSQPQH
V: TRBV3-1/TRBV3-2
D: -
length: 13
J: TRBJ1-5

CDR3: ASTLWGGEDEAF
V: TRBV7-9
D: -
length: 12
J: TRBJ1-1

CDR3: ASSSEAIAQGDEQY
V: TRBV5-1
D: -
length: 14
J: TRBJ2-7

CDR3: ASSRGDRVHGYT
V: TRBV6-5
D: TRBD1
length: 12
J: TRBJ1-2

CDR3: ASSLSGQGRVTEAF
V: TRBV6-5
D: TRBD1
length: 14
J: TRBJ1-1

CDR3: ASSYTGTEEGEAF
V: TRBV5-1
D: TRBD1
length: 13
J: TRBJ1-1

CDR3: ASSGTGNYGYT
V: TRBV5-4
D: -
length: 11
J: TRBJ1-2

CDR3: ASSMAAQNTYEQY
V: TRBV19
D: -
length: 13
J: TRBJ2-7

CDR3: ASSPVGQGAAYEQY
V: TRBV18
D: TRBD1
length: 14
J: TRBJ2-7

CDR3: ASRSGYSNQPQH
V: TRBV2
D: -
length: 12
J: TRBJ1-5

CDR3: AREPGQGARARQPQH
V: TRBV23-1
D: TRBD1
length: 15
J: TRBJ1-5

CDR3: ASSELAGAYTGELF
V: TRBV7-7
D: TRBD2
length: 14
J: TRBJ2-2

CDR3: ASSMVASGGTSQQY
V: TRBV19
D: TRBD2
length: 14
J: TRBJ2-7

CDR3: ASSVGVGDRAGNTIY
V: TRBV9
D: TRBD1
length: 15
J: TRBJ1-3

CDR3: ASSDTGTPTDTQY
V: TRBV11-2
D: -
length: 13
J: TRBJ2-3

CDR3: ASSTYFTGMGETQY
V: TRBV7-2
D: -
length: 14
J: TRBJ2-5

CDR3: ASSALDRDNQPQH
V: TRBV6-5
D: TRBD1
length: 13
J: TRBJ1-5

CDR3: ASSLGTQGAIY
V: TRBV7-2
D: TRBD1
length: 11
J: TRBJ1-3

CDR3: ASSQDSPHQPQH
V: TRBV3-1/TRBV3-2
D: -
length: 12
J: TRBJ1-5

CDR3: ASPGDRGLNTGELF
V: TRBV7-2
D: TRBD1
length: 14
J: TRBJ2-2

CDR3: ASSPGLVGADTQY
V: TRBV19
D: TRBD2
length: 13
J: TRBJ2-3

CDR3: ASSLLAYEQY
V: TRBV28
D: -
length: 10
J: TRBJ2-7

CDR3: ASSEYTGAKNIQY
V: TRBV2
D: -
length: 13
J: TRBJ2-4

CDR3: ASSTGAHEQY
V: TRBV27
D: -
length: 10
J: TRBJ2-7

CDR3: ASSLEGTSGTDTQY
V: TRBV5-1
D: TRBD2
length: 14
J: TRBJ2-3

CDR3: ASSRQVNTGELF
V: TRBV6-5
D: -
length: 12
J: TRBJ2-2

CDR3: ATGTSVTDTQY
V: TRBV24-1
D: TRBD2
length: 11
J: TRBJ2-3

CDR3: ASSRSQGTGGVHGYT
V: TRBV7-9
D: TRBD1
length: 15
J: TRBJ1-2

CDR3: ASSWGTGGTEAF
V: TRBV27
D: TRBD1
length: 12
J: TRBJ1-1

CDR3: ASSRDINYGYT
V: TRBV6-1
D: -
length: 11
J: TRBJ1-2

CDR3: ATGGLQLASYEQY
V: TRBV10-2
D: -
length: 13
J: TRBJ2-7

CDR3: ATSMDRDHEQY
V: TRBV24-1
D: TRBD1
length: 11
J: TRBJ2-7

CDR3: SARGQGAPNTEAF
V: TRBV29-1
D: TRBD1
length: 13
J: TRBJ1-1

CDR3: ASSTPGGSVNEQF
V: TRBV19
D: -
length: 13
J: TRBJ2-1

CDR3: ASSPVGQGTDTQY
V: TRBV10-1
D: TRBD1
length: 13
J: TRBJ2-3

CDR3: ASSLVGGVNTEAF
V: TRBV11-2
D: -
length: 13
J: TRBJ1-1

CDR3: AWSDPPGDTEAF
V: TRBV30
D: -
length: 12
J: TRBJ1-1

CDR3: ASSQGPGGYGYT
V: TRBV3-1/TRBV3-2
D: TRBD1
length: 12
J: TRBJ1-2

CDR3: ASSLASGSYNEQF
V: TRBV5-1
D: TRBD2
length: 13
J: TRBJ2-1

CDR3: ASSQLAGGTDTQY
V: TRBV7-3
D: TRBD2
length: 13
J: TRBJ2-3

CDR3: ASSFTGGDTEAF
V: TRBV5-1
D: TRBD1
length: 12
J: TRBJ1-1